In its sample, the clone carrying this TCR beta chain was seen a few times. Its antigen is still unknown. The sample belongs to a study of identical twins. Regarding the study as a whole: The study found that models underestimated out-of-frame TCR alpha sharing in monozygotic twins.

TCRdb passed the 5' RACE reads through MiXCR, listing each CDR3 protein once. The profile shows 200,000 to 300,000 distinct CDR3 sequences, around 7.6% of them singletons. Trimming took 4 bases from V and 4 from J; bases not matched to a gene: 7. Germline V lookup: CDR1 LGHDT, CDR2 YNNKEL (reference sequence). The length of the CDR3 is 15 residues. The sample was also reused in another study, on yellow fever vaccine responses in identical twins. This second study notes: Twins reportedly showed a vaccine T cell response that seemed partly convergent and partly personalized.

The V and J genes are TRBV3-1 and TRBJ2-1; TRBD2 agrees at 7 bases. The sequenced material came from CD8+ T cells sorted from blood. The origin of this receptor is a young woman in good health. CDR3 sequence reads: CASSPGLVRYNEQFF. CDR3 DNA sequence: TGTGCCAGCAGCCCAGGACTAGTTCGGTACAATGAGCAGTTCTTC.